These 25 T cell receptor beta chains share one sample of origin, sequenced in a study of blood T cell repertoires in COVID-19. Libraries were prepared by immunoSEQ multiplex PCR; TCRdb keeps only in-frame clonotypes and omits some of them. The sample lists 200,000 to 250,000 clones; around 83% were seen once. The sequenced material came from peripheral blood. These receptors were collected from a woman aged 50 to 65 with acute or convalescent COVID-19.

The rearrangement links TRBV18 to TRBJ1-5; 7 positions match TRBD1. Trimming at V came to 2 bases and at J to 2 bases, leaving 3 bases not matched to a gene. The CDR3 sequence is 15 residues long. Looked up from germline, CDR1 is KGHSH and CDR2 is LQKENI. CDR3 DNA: TGTGCCAGCTCACCAACAGGGGAGGGCAATCAGCCCCAGCATTTT. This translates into CASSPTGEGNQPQHF.

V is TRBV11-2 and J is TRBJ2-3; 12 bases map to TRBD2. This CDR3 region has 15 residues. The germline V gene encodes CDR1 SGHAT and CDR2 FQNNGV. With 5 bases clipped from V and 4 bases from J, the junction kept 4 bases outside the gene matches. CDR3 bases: TGTGCCAGCAGCGCAGGACTAGCGGGGTCAGATACGCAGTATTTT. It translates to CASSAGLAGSDTQYF. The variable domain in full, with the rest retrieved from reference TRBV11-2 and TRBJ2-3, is EAGVAQSPRYKIIEKRQSVAFWCNPISGHATLYWYQQILGQGPKLLIQFQNNGVVDDSQLPKDRFSAERLKGVDSTLKIQPAKLEDSAVYLCASSAGLAGSDTQYFGPGTRLTVL.

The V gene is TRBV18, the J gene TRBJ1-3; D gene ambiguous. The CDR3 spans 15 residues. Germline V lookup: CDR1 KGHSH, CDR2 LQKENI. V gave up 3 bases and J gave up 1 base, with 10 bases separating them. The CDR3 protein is CASSPRTDSGNTIYF. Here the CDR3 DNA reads TGTGCCAGCTCACCGAGGACTGATTCTGGAAACACCATATATTTT.

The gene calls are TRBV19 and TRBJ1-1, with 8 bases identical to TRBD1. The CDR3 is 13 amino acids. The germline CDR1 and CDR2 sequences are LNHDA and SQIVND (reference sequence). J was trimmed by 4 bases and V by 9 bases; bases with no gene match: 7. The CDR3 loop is CASGDRLSTEAFF. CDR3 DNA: TGTGCCAGCGGGGACAGGTTAAGCACTGAAGCTTTCTTT.

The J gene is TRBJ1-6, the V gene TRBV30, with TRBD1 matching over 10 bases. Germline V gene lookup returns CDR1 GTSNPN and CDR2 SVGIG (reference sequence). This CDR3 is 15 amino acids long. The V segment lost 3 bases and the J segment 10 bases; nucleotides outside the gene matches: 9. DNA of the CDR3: TGTGCCTGGAGCGTGGTCGGGACAGGGGTCTCACCCCTCCACTTT. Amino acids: CAWSVVGTGVSPLHF. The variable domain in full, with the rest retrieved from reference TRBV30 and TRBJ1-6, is SQTIHQWPATLVQPVGSPLSLECTVEGTSNPNLYWYRQAAGRGLQLLFYSVGIGQISSEVPQNLSASRPQDRQFILSSKKLLLSDSGFYLCAWSVVGTGVSPLHFGNGTRLTVT.

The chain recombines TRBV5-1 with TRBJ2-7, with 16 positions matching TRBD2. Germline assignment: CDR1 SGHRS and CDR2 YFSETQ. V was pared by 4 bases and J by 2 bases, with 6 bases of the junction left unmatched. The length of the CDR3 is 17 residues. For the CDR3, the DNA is TGCGCCAGCAGCACGGGACTAGCGGGGGGGCCCCCCTACGAGCAGTACTTC. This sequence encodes CASSTGLAGGPPYEQYF.

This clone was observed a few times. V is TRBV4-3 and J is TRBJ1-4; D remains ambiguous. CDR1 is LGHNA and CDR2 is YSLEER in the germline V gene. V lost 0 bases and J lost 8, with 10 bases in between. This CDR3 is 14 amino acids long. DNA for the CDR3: TGCGCCAGCAGCCAAGATTGGGCGGGCGAAAAACTGTTTTTT. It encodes CASSQDWAGEKLFF.

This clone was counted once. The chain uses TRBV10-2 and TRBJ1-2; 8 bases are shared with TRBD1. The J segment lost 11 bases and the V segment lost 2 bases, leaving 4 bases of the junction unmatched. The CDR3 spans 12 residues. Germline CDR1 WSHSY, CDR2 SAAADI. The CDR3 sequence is CASSETQGGYTF. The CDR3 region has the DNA TGCGCCAGCAGTGAGACACAGGGGGGGTACACCTTC.

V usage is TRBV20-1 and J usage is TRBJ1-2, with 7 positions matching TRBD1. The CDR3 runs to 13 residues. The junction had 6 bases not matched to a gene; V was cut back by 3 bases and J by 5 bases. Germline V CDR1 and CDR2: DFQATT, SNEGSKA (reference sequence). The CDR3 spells CSASIGTDYGYTF. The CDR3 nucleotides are TGCAGTGCTAGTATCGGGACAGATTATGGCTACACCTTC.

The CDR3, as DNA: TGTGCCAGCAGCTCGACACATTCACCCCTCCACTTT. Its translation: CASSSTHSPLHF. The rearrangement uses TRBV11-2 and TRBJ1-6; the D is unclear. There are 12 residues in the CDR3. V lost 4 bases and J lost 8, with 6 bases in between. The germline V gene encodes CDR1 SGHAT and CDR2 FQNNGV.

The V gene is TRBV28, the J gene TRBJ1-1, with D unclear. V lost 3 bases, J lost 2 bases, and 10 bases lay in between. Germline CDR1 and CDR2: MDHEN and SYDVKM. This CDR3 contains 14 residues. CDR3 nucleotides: TGTGCCAGCAGTTTCCGGGGTACTAACACTGAAGCTTTCTTT. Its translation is CASSFRGTNTEAFF.

Here the CDR3 DNA reads TGTGCCAGCAGCCCGACAGGGTGGGATAAATACACCATATATTTT. This sequence encodes CASSPTGWDKYTIYF. The chain links TRBV7-2 to TRBJ1-3, with 7 bases that match TRBD1. V lost 5 bases, J lost 8 bases, and 12 bases stayed unmatched. The CDR3 consists of 15 residues. CDR1 and CDR2 (germline): SGHTA, FQGNSA.

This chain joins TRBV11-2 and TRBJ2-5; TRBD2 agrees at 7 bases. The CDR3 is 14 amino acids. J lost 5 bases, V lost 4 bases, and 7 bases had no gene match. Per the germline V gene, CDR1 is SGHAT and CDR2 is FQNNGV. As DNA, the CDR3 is TGTGCCAGCAGCTCCGCGGGAGTTCGGGAGACCCAGTACTTC. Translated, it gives CASSSAGVRETQYF.

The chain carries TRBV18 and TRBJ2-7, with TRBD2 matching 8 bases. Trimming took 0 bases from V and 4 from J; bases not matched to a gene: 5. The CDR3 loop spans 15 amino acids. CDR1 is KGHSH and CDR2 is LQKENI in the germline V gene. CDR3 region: CASSPPSSGSYEQYF. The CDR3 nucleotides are TGTGCCAGCTCACCACCGTCCAGCGGGAGTTACGAGCAGTACTTC.

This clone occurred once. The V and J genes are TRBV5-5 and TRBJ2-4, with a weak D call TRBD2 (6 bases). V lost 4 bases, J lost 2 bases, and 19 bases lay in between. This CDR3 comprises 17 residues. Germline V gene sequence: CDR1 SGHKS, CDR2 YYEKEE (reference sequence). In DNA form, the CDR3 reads TGTGCCAGCAGCCCCGAGGGAGGTTATGGTACCAAAAACATTCAGTACTTC. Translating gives CASSPEGGYGTKNIQYF.

As DNA, the CDR3 is TGTGCCAGCATCCCCGTCGCAGGGGGTTATTCACCCCTCCACTTT. Its protein is CASIPVAGGYSPLHF. The chain combines TRBV7-9 with TRBJ1-6; 7 bases are a match to TRBD1. Germline values: CDR1 SEHNR, CDR2 FQNEAQ (reference sequence). J gave up 8 bases and V 7 bases, and 11 bases lay outside the gene matches. This CDR3 has 15 residues.

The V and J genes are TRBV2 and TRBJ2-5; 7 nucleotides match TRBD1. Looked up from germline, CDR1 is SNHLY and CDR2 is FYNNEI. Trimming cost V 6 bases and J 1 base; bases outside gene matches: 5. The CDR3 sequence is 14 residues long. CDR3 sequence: CASRGDRFQETQYF. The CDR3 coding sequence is TGTGCCAGCAGGGGGGACAGATTCCAAGAGACCCAGTACTTC.

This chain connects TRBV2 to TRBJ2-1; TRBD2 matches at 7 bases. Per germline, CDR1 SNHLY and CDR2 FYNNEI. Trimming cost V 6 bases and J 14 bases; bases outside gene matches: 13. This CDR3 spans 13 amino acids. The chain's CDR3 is CASSYNQLAREFF. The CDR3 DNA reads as TGTGCCAGCAGCTATAACCAACTAGCGAGAGAGTTCTTC.

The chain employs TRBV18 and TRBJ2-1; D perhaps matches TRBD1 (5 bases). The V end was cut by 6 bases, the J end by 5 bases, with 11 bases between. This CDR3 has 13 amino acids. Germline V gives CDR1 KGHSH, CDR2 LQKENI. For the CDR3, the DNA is TGTGCCAGCTCCCGCGTGACAGACAATGAGCAGTTCTTC. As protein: CASSRVTDNEQFF.

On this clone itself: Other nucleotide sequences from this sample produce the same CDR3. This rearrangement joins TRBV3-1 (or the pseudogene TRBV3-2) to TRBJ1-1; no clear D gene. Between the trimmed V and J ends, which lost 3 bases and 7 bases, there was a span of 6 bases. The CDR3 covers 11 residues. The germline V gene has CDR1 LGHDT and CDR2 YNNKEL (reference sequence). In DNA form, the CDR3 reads TGTGCCAGCAGCCAGGCAGGTGAAGCTTTCTTT. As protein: CASSQAGEAFF.

The CDR3 reads CASSPPGFRLNEKLFF. CDR3 bases: TGTGCCAGCAGTCCCCCCGGTTTCAGACTTAATGAAAAACTGTTTTTT. J is TRBJ1-4 and V is TRBV27; D not certain. The germline CDR1 and CDR2 sequences are MNHEY and SMNVEV (reference sequence). The V and J ends lost 5 bases and 4 bases respectively, with 17 bases between them. This CDR3 spans 16 amino acids.

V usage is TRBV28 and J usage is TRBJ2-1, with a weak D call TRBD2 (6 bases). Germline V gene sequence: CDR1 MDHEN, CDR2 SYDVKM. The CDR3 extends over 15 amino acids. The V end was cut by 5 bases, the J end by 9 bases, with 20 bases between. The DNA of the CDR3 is TGTGCCAGCAGTCCGAGCGGGCTACGGTCCGGTGAGCAGTTCTTC. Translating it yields CASSPSGLRSGEQFF. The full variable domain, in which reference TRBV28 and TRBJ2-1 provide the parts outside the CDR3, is DVKVTQSSRYLVKRTGEKVFLECVQDMDHENMFWYRQDPGLGLRLIYFSYDVKMKEKGDIPEGYSVSREKKERFSLILESASTNQTSMYLCASSPSGLRSGEQFFGPGTRLTVL.

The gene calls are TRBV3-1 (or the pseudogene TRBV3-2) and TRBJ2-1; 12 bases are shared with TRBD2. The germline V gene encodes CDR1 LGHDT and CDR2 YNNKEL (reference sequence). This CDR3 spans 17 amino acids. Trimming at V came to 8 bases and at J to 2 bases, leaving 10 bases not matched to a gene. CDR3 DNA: TGTGCCAGCGGGGACACGACTAGCGGGAGCGCCTACAATGAGCAGTTCTTC. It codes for CASGDTTSGSAYNEQFF.

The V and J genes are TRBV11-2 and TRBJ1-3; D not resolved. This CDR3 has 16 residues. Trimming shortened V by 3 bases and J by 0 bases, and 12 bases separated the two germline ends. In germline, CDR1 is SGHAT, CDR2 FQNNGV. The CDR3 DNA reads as TGTGCCAGCAGCTTTCCCGGAGCCAGCTCTGGAAACACCATATATTTT. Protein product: CASSFPGASSGNTIYF.

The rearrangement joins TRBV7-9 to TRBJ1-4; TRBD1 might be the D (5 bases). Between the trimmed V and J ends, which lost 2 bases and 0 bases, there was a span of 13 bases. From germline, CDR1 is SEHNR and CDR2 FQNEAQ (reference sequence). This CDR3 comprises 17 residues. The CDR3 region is CASSLSRGGATNEKLFF. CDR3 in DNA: TGTGCCAGCAGCTTATCTCGGGGGGGTGCAACTAATGAAAAACTGTTTTTT.